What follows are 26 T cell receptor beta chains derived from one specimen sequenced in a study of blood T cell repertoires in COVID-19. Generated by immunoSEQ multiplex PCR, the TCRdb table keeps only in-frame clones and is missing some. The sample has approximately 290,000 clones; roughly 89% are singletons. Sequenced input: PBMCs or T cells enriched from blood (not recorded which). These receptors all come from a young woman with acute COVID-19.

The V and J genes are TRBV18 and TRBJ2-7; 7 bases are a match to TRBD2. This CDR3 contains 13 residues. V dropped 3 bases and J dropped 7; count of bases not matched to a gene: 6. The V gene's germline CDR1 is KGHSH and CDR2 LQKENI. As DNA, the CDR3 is TGTGCCAGCTCACCGTCCGCGGGAGAAGAGCAGTACTTC. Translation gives CASSPSAGEEQYF.

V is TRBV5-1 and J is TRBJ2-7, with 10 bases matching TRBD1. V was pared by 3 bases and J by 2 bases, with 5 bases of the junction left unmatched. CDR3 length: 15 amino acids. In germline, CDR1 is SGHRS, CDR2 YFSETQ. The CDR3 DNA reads TGCGCCAGCAGCTCCCAGACAGGGGGCCCCTACGAGCAGTACTTC. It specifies CASSSQTGGPYEQYF. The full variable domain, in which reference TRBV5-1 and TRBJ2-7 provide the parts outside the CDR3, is KAGVTQTPRYLIKTRGQQVTLSCSPISGHRSVSWYQQTPGQGLQFLFEYFSETQRNKGNFPGRFSGRQFSNSRSEMNVSTLELGDSALYLCASSSQTGGPYEQYFGPGTRLTVT.

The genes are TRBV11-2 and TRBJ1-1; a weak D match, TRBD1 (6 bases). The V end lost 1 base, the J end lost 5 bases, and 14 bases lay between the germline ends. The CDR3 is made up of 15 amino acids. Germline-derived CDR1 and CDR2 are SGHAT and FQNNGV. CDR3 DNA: TGTGCCAGCAGCTTAGTCTTTAGGGGGAAGACTGAAGCTTTCTTT. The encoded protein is CASSLVFRGKTEAFF.

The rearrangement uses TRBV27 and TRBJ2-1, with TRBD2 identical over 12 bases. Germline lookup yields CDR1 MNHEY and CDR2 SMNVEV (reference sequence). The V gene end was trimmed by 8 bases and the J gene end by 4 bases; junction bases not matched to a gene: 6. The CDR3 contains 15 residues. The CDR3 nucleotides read TGTGCCAGCTCTTTCGGACTAGCGGGGTACAATGAGCAGTTCTTC. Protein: CASSFGLAGYNEQFF.

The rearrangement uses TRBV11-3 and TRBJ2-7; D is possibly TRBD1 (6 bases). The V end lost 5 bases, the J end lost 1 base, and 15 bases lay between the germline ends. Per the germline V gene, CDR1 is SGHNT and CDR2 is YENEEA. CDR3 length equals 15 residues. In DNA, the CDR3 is TGTGCCAGCAGCCTCCTCCCCCAGGGGTCCTACGAGCAGTACTTC. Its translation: CASSLLPQGSYEQYF.

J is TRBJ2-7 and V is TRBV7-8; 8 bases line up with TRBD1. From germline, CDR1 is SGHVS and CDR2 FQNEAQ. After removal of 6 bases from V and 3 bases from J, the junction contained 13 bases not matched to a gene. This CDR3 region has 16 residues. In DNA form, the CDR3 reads TGTGCCAGCAGACGAAGCCCCCAGGGGGCCGTCTACGAGCAGTACTTC. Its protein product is CASRRSPQGAVYEQYF.

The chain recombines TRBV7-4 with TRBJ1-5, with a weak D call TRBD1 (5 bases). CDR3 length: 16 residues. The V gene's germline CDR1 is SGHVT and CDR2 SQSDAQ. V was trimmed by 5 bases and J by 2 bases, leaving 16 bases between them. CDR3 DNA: TGTGCCAGCAGCATACGAGAGACAGAACGCAATCAGCCCCAGCATTTT. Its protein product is CASSIRETERNQPQHF.

Here the CDR3 reads CASRTAGGPLYEQYF. The CDR3 bases are TGTGCCAGCAGGACAGCGGGAGGGCCCCTCTACGAGCAGTACTTC. The chain couples TRBV6-5 to TRBJ2-7; 10 nucleotides match TRBD2. CDR1 and CDR2 from the germline V gene are MNHEY and SVGAGI. This CDR3 is 15 amino acids long. V lost 6 bases to trimming and J lost 3 bases; unmatched junction nucleotides: 8.

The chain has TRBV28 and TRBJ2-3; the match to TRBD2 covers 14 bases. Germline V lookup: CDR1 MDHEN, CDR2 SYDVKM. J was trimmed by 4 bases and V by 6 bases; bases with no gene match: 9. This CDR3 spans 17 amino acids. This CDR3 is CASSPGLAGARSDTQYF. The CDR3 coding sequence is TGTGCCAGCAGCCCGGGACTAGCGGGAGCGCGGTCAGATACGCAGTATTTT. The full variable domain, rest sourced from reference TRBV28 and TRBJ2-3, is DVKVTQSSRYLVKRTGEKVFLECVQDMDHENMFWYRQDPGLGLRLIYFSYDVKMKEKGDIPEGYSVSREKKERFSLILESASTNQTSMYLCASSPGLAGARSDTQYFGPGTRLTVL.

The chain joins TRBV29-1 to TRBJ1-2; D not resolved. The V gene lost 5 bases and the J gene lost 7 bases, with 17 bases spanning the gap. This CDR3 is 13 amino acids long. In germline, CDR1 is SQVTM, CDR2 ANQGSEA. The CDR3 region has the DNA TGCAGCGTTCGGTATGGCGGAATCCGTGGCTACACCTTC. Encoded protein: CSVRYGGIRGYTF. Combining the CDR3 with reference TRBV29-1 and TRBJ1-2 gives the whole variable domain SAVISQKPSRDICQRGTSLTIQCQVDSQVTMMFWYRQQPGQSLTLIATANQGSEATYESGFVIDKFPISRPNLTFSTLTVSNMSPEDSSIYLCSVRYGGIRGYTFGSGTRLTVV.

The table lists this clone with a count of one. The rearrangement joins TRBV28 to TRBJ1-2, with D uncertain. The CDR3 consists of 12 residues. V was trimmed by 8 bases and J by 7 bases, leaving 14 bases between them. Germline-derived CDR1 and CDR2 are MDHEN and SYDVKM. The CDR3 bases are TGTGCCAGCCTTTTTGGGGAGGGTGGCTACACCTTC. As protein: CASLFGEGGYTF.

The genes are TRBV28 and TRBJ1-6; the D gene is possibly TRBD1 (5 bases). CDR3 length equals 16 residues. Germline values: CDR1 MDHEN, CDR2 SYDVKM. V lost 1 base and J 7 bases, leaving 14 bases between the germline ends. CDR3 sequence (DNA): TGTGCCAGCAGTTTATCCAGGGTCATACCCAATTCACCCCTCCACTTT. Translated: CASSLSRVIPNSPLHF.

The CDR3 is CAIGDSYNSPLHF. CDR3 coding DNA: TGTGCCATCGGGGACAGCTATAATTCACCCCTCCACTTT. This chain links TRBV10-3 with TRBJ1-6, with 7 nucleotides matching TRBD1. This CDR3 region has 13 residues. Looked up from germline, CDR1 is ENHRY and CDR2 is SYGVKD. V lost 8 bases to trimming and J lost 3 bases; unmatched junction nucleotides: 1.

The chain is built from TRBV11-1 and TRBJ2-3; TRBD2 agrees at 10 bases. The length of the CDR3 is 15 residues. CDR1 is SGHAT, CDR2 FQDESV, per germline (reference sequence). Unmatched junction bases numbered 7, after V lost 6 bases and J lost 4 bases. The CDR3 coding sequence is TGTGCCAGCAGGGCCGGGGGACTAGCGTCAGATACGCAGTATTTT. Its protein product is CASRAGGLASDTQYF.

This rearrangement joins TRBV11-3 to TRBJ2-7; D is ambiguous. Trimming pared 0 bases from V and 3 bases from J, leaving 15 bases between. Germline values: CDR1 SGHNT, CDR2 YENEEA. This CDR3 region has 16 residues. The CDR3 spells CASSLDLMGRIYEQYF. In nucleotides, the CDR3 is TGTGCCAGCAGCTTAGATTTGATGGGCCGGATCTACGAGCAGTACTTC.

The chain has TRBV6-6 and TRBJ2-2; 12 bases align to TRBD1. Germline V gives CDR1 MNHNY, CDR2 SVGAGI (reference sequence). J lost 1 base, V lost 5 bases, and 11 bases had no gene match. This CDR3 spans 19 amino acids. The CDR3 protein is CASSPWGTGGARNTGELFF. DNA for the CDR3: TGTGCCAGCAGTCCCTGGGGGACAGGGGGCGCCCGGAACACCGGGGAGCTGTTTTTT.

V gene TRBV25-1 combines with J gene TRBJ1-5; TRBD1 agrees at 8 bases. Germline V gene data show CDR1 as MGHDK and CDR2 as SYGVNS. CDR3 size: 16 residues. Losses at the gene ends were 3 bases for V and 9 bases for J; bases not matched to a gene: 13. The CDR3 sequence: CASSDRPMTGETPQHF. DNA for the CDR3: TGTGCCAGCAGTGATCGCCCAATGACAGGGGAAACGCCCCAGCATTTT. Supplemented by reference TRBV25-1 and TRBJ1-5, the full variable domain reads EADIYQTPRYLVIGTGKKITLECSQTMGHDKMYWYQQDPGMELHLIHYSYGVNSTEKGDLSSESTVSRIRTEHFPLTLESARPSHTSQYLCASSDRPMTGETPQHFGDGTRLSIL.

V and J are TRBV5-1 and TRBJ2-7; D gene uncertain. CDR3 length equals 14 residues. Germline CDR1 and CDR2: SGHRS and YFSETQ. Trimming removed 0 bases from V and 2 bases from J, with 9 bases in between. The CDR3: CASSLDDGAYEQYF. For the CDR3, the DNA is TGCGCCAGCAGCTTGGATGACGGAGCCTACGAGCAGTACTTC. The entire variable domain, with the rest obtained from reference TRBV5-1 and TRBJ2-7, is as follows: KAGVTQTPRYLIKTRGQQVTLSCSPISGHRSVSWYQQTPGQGLQFLFEYFSETQRNKGNFPGRFSGRQFSNSRSEMNVSTLELGDSALYLCASSLDDGAYEQYFGPGTRLTVT.

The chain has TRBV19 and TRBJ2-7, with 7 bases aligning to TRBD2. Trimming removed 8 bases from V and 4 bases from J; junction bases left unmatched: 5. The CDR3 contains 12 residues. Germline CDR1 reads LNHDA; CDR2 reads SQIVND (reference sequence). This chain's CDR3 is CASRGSRYEQYF. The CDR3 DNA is TGTGCCAGTCGCGGGAGTAGGTACGAGCAGTACTTC.

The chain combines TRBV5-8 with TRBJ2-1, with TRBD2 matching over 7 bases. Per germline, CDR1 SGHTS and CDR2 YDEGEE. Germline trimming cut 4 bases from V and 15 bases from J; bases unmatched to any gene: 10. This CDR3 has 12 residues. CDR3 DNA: TGTGCCAGCAGCCCCCAACTAGCGAATAGGTTCTTC. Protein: CASSPQLANRFF.

As DNA, the CDR3 is TGTGCCAGCAGTTTATCCCTTTACGAGCAGTACTTC. Protein product: CASSLSLYEQYF. The chain employs TRBV28 and TRBJ2-7; D call uncertain. Germline V lookup: CDR1 MDHEN, CDR2 SYDVKM. Deletions cut 1 base from V and 4 bases from J, with 5 bases between. The CDR3 runs 12 residues.

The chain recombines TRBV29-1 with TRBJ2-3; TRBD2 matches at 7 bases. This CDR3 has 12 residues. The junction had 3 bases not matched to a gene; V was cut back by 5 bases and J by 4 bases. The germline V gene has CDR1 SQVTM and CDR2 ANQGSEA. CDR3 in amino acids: CSVNREADTQYF. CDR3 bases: TGCAGCGTTAACCGGGAGGCAGATACGCAGTATTTT.

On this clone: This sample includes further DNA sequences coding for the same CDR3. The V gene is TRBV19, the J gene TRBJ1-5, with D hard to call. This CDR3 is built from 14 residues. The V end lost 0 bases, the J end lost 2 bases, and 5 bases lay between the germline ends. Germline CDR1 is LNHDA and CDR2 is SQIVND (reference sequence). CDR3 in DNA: TGTGCCAGTAGTATAGAAACAGGCAATCAGCCCCAGCATTTT. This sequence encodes CASSIETGNQPQHF.

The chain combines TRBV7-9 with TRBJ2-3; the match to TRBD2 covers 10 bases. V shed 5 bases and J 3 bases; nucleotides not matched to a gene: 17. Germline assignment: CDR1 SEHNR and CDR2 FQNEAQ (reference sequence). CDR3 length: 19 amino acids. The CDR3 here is CASSPGVLAGVRVTDTQYF. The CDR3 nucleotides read TGTGCCAGCAGCCCCGGAGTGCTAGCGGGAGTAAGAGTGACAGATACGCAGTATTTT.

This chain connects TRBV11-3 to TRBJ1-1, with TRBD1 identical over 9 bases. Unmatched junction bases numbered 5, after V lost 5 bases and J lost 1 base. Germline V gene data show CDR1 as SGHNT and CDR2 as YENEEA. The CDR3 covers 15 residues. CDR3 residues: CASSLRTGENTEAFF. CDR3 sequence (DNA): TGTGCCAGCAGCCTACGGACAGGGGAGAACACTGAAGCTTTCTTT.

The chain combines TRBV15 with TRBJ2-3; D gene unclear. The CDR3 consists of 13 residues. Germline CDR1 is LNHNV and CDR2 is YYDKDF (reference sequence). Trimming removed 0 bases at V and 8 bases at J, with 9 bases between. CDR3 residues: CATSRDHGGTQYF. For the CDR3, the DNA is TGTGCCACCAGCAGAGACCATGGCGGTACGCAGTATTTT.